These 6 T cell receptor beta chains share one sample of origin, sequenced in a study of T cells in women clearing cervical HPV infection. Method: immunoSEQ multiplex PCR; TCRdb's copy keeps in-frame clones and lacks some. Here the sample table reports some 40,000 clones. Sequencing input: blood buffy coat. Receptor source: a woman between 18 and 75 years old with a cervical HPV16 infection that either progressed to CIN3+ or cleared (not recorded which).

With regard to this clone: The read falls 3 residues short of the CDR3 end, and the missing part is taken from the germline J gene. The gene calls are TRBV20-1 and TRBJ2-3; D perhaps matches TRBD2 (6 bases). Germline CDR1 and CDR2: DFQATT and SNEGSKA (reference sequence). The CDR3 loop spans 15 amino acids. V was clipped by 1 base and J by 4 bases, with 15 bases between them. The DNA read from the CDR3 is TGCAGTGCTAGAGCGCCTAGCGAAAGACCAGATACG. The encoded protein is CSARAPSERPDT. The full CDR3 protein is CSARAPSERPDTQYF.

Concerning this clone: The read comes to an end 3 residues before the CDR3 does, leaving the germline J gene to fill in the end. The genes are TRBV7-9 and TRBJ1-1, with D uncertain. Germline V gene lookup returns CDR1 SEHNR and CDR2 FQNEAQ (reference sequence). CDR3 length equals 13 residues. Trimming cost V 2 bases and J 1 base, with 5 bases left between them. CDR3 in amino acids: CASSLSGNTEAFF. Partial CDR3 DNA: TGTGCCAGCAGCTTATCAGGGAACACTGAA.

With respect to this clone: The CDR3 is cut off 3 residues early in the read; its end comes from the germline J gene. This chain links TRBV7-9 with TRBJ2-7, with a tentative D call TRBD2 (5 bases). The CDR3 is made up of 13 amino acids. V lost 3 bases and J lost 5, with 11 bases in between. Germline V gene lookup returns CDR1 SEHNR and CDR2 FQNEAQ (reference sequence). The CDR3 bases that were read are TGTGCCAGCAGCTTTCCTAGCTTCGACGAG. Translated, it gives CASSFPSFDE. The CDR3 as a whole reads CASSFPSFDEQYF.

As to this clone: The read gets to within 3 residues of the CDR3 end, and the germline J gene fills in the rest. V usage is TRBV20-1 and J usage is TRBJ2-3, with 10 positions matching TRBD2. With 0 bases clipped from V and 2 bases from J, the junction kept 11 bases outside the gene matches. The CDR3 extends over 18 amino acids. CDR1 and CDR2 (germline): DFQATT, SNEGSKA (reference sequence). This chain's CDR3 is CSARDSGRSQILTDTQYF. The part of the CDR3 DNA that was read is TGCAGTGCTAGAGATAGCGGGAGGTCCCAAATCCTCACAGATACG.

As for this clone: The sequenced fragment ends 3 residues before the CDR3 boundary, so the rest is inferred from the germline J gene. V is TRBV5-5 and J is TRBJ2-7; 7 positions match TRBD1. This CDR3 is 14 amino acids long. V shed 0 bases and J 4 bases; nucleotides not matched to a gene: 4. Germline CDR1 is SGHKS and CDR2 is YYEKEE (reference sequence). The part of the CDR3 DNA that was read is TGTGCCAGCAGCTTGGGACAGGGAGTTTACGAG. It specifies CASSLGQGVYE. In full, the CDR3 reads CASSLGQGVYEQYF.

CDR3 DNA (partial): TGTGCCAGCAGTCGAAACCGGTACCAAGAGACC. Its protein is CASSRNRYQET. The full CDR3 protein is CASSRNRYQETQYF. The rearrangement joins TRBV11-3 to TRBJ2-5; D uncertain. The sequence runs out 3 residues before the end of the CDR3; the remainder is reconstructed from the germline J gene. The germline V and J ends were trimmed by 6 bases and 0 bases, with 11 bases remaining between them. The CDR3 sequence is 14 residues long. The germline V gene encodes CDR1 SGHNT and CDR2 YENEEA.